The clone carrying this T cell receptor beta chain was picked up a small number of times. This specimen comes from a study of T cells after yellow fever vaccination. MiXCR, applied by TCRdb to the 5' RACE reads, yields one record per CDR3 protein. The sample comprises more than 75,000 distinct CDR3 sequences, 8% to 10% of which are singletons, and about 15% rests with the top ten. Trimming removed 1 base from V and 5 bases from J; junction bases left unmatched: 6. There are 15 residues in the CDR3. Germline-derived CDR1 and CDR2 are DFQATT and SNEGSKA (reference sequence). This receptor was taken from a man between 18 and 35 years old who received the YFV17D yellow fever vaccine. The V call is TRBV20-1, the J call TRBJ1-1; 11 bases align to TRBD1. Material: CD8+ T cells not binding an NS4B(214-222) dextramer, sorted from PBMCs, obtained roughly 14 days after the first yellow fever vaccination. CDR3 DNA sequence: TGCAGTGCTAGAGCCGTGGACAGGGGGCGAACTGAAGCTTTCTTT. Translated: CSARAVDRGRTEAFF.